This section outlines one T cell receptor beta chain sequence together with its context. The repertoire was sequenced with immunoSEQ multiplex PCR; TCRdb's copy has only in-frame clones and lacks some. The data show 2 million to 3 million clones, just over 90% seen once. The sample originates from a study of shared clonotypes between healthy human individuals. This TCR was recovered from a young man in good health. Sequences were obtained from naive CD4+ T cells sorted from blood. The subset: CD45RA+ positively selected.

The CDR3 loop reads CASSSTGVNSPLHF. CDR3 DNA sequence: TGTGCCAGCAGCTCGACAGGGGTAAATTCACCCCTCCACTTT. This chain uses TRBV7-2 with TRBJ1-6; 8 nucleotides line up with TRBD1. Unmatched junction bases numbered 3, after V lost 4 bases and J lost 7 bases. There are 14 residues in the CDR3. The germline V gene encodes CDR1 SGHTA and CDR2 FQGNSA.